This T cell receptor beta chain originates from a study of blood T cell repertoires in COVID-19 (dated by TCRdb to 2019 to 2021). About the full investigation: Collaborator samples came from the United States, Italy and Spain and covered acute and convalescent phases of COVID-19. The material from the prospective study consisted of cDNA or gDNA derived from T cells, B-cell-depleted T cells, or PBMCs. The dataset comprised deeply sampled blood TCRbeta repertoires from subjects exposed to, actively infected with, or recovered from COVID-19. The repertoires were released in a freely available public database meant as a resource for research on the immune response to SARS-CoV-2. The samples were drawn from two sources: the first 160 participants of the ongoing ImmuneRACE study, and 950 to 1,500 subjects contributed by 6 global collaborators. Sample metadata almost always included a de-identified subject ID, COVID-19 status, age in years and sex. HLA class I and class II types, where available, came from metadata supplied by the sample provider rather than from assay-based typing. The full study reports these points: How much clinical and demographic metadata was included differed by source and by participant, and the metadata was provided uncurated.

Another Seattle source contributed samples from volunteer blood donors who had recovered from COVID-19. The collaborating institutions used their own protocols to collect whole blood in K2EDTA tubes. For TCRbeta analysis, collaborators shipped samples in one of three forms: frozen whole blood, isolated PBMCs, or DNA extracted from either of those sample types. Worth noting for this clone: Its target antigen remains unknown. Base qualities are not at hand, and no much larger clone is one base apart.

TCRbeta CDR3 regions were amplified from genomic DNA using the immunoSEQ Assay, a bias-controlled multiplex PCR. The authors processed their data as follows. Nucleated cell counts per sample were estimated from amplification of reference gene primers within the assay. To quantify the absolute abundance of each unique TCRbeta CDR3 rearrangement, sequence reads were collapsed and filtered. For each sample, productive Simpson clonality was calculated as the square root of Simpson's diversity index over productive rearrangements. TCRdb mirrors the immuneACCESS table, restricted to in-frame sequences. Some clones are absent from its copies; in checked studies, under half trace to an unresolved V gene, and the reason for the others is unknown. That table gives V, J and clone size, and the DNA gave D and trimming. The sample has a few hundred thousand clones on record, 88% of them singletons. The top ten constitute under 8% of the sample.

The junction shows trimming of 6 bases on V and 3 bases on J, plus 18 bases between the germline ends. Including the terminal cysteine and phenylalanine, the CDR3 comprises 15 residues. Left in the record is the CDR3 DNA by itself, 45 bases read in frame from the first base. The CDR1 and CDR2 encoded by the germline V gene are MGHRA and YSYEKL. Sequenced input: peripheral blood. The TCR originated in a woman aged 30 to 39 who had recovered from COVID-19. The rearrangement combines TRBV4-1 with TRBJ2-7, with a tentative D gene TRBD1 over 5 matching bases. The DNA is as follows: TGCGCCAGCAGGCTCAATCTCGGAGACAGCTACGAGCAGTACTTC. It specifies CASRLNLGDSYEQYF.